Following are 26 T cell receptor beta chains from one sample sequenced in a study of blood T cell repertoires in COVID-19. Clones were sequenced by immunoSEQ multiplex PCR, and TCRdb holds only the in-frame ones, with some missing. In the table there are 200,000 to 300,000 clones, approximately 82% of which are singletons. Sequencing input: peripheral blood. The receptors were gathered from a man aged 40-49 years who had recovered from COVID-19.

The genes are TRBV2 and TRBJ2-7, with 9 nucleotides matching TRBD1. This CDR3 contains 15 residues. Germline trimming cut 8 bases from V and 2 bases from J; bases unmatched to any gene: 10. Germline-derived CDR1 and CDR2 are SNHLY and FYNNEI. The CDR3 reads CASGDSQGAAYEQYF. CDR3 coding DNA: TGTGCCAGCGGGGATTCACAGGGGGCAGCCTACGAGCAGTACTTC.

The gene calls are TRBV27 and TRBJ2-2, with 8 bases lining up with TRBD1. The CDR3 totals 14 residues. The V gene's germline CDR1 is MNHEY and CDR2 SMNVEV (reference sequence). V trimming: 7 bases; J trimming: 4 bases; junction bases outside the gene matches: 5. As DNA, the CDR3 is TGTGCCAGCAACGCTGGACAGGGCACCGGGGAGCTGTTTTTT. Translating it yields CASNAGQGTGELFF.

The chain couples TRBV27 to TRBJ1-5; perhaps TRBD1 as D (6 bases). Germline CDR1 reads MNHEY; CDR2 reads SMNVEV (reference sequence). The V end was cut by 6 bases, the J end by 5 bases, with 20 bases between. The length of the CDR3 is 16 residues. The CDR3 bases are TGTGCCAGCAGCCCTAGACCACAGGGATTGGATCAGCCCCAGCATTTT. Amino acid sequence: CASSPRPQGLDQPQHF.

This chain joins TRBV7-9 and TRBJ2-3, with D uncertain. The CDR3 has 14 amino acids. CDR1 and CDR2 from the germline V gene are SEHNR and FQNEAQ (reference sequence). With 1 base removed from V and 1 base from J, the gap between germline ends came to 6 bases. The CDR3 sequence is CASSLGARTDTQYF. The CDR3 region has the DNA TGTGCCAGCAGCTTAGGGGCTCGCACAGATACGCAGTATTTT.

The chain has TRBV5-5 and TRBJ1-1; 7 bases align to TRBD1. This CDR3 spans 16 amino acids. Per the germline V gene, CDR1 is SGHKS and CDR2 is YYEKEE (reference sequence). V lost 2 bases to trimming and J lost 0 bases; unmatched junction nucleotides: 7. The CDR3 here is CASSLRRDRLNTEAFF. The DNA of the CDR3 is TGTGCCAGCAGCTTACGCAGGGACAGATTGAACACTGAAGCTTTCTTT.

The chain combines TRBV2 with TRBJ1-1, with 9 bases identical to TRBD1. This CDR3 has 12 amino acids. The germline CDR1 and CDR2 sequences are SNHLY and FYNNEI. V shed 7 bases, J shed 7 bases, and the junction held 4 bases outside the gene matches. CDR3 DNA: TGTGCCAGCAACAGGGGGCAGGGTGAAGCTTTCTTT. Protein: CASNRGQGEAFF.

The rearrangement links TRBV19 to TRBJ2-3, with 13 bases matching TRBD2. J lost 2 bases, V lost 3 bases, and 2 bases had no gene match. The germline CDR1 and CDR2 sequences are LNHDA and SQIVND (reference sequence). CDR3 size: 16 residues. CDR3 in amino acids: CASSMGLAGTTDTQYF. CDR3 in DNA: TGTGCCAGTAGTATGGGACTAGCGGGAACCACAGATACGCAGTATTTT.

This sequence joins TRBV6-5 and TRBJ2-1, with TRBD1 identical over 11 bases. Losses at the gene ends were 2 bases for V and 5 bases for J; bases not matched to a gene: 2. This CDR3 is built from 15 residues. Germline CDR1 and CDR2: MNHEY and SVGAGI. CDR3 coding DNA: TGTGCCAGCAGTTACATGGGACAGGGGGACAATGAGCAGTTCTTC. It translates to CASSYMGQGDNEQFF.

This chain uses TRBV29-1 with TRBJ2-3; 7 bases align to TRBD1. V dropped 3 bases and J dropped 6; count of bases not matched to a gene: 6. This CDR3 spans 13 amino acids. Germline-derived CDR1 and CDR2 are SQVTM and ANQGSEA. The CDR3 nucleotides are TGCAGCGTTGATAAGGGGGCGCTTGATACGCAGTATTTT. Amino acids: CSVDKGALDTQYF.

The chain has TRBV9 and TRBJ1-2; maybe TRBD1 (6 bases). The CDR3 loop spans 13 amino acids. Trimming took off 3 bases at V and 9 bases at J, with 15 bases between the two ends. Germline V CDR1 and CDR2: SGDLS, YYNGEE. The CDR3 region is CASSASGTTRYTF. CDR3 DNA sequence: TGTGCCAGCAGCGCATCCGGGACAACCCGCTACACCTTC.

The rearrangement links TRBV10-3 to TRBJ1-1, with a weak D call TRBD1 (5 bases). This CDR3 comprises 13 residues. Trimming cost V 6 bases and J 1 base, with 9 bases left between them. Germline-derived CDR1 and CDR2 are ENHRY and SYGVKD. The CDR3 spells CAIRGHENTEAFF. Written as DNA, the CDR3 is TGTGCCATCAGGGGGCATGAGAACACTGAAGCTTTCTTT.

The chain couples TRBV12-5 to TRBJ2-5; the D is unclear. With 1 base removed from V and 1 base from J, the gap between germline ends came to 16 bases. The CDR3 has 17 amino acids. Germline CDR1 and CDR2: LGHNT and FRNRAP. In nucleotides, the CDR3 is TGTGCTAGTGGTTTGGCGACGGCGGTTTGGAGCCAAGAGACCCAGTACTTC. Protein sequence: CASGLATAVWSQETQYF.

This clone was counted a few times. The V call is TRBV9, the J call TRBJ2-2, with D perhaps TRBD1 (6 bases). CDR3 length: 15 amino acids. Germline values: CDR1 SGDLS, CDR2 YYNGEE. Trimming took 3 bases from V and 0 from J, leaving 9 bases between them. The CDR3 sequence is CASSATGTNTGELFF. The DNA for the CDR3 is TGTGCCAGCAGCGCCACAGGGACGAACACCGGGGAGCTGTTTTTT.

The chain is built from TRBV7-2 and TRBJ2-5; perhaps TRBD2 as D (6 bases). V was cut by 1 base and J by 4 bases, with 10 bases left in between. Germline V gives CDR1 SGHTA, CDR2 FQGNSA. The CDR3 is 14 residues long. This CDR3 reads CASSLVVGGETQYF. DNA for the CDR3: TGTGCCAGCAGCTTAGTTGTGGGAGGAGAGACCCAGTACTTC.

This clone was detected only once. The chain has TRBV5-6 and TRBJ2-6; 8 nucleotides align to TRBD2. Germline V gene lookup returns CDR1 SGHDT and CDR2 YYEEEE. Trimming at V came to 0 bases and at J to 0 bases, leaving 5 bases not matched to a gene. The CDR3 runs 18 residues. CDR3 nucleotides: TGTGCCAGCAGCTTGGGACTAGCGTTCTACTCTGGGGCCAACGTCCTGACTTTC. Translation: CASSLGLAFYSGANVLTF.

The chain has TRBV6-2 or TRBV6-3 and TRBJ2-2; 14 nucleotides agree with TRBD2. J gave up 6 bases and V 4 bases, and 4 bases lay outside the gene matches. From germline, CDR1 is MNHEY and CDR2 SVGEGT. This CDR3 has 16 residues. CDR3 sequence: CASSSRLAGGPGELFF. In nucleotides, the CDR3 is TGTGCCAGCAGTTCGAGACTAGCGGGAGGGCCCGGGGAGCTGTTTTTT.

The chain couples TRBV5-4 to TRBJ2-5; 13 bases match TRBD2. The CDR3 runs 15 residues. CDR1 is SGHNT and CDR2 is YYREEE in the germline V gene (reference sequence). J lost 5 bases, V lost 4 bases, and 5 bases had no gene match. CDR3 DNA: TGTGCCAGCAGCAGGGGACTAGCGGGACGGGAGACCCAGTACTTC. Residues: CASSRGLAGRETQYF.

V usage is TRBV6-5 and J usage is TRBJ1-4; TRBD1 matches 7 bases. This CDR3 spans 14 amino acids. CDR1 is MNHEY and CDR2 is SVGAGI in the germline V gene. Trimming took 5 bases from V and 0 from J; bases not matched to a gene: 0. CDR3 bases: TGTGCCAGCAGTACAGGGGCAACTAATGAAAAACTGTTTTTT. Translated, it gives CASSTGATNEKLFF.

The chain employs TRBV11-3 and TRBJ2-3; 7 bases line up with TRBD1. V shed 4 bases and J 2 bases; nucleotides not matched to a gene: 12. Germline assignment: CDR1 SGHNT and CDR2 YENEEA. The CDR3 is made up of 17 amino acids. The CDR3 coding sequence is TGTGCCAGCAGCTCCAAAGTGCAAACAGGGGCCACAGATACGCAGTATTTT. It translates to CASSSKVQTGATDTQYF.

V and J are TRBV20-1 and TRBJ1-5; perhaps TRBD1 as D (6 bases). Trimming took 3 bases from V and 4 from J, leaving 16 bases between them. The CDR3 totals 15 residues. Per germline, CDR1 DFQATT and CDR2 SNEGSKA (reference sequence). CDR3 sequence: CSASLRGAGNQPQHF. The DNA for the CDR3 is TGCAGTGCTAGTTTGCGGGGGGCAGGGAATCAGCCCCAGCATTTT.

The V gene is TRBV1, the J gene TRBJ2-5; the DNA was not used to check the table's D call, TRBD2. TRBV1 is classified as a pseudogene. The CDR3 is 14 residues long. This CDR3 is CTSRMEVGQETQYF. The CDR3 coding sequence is TGCACCAGCAGGATGGAGGTGGGGCAAGAGACCCAGTACTTC.

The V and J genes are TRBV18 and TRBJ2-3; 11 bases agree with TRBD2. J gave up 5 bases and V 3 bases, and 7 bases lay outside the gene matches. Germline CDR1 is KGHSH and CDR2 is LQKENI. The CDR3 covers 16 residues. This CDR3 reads CASSPRLAGLGDTQYF. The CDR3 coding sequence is TGTGCCAGCTCACCCAGACTAGCGGGATTGGGAGATACGCAGTATTTT.

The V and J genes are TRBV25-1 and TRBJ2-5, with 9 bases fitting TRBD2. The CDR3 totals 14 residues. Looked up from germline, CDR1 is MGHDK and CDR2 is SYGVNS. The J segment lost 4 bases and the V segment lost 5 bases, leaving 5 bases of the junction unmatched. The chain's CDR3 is CASSPGLAVETQYF. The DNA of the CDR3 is TGTGCCAGCAGTCCGGGACTAGCAGTAGAGACCCAGTACTTC.

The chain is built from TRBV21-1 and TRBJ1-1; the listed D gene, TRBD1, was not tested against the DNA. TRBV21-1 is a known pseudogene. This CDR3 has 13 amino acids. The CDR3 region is CADDSYMNTEAFF. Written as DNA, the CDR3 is TGTGCCGACGACAGTTACATGAACACTGAAGCTTTCTTT.

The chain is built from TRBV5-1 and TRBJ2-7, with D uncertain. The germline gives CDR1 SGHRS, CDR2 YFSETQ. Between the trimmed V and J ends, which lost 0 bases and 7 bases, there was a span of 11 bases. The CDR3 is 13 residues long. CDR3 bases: TGCGCCAGCAGCTTGGGTCCGGTTCGAGAGCAGTACTTC. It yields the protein CASSLGPVREQYF.

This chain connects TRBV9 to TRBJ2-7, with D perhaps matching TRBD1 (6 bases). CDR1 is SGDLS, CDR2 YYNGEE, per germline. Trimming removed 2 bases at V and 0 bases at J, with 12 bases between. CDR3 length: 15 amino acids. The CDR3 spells CASSVGDTTSYEQYF. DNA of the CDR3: TGTGCCAGCAGCGTCGGGGACACGACCTCCTACGAGCAGTACTTC.